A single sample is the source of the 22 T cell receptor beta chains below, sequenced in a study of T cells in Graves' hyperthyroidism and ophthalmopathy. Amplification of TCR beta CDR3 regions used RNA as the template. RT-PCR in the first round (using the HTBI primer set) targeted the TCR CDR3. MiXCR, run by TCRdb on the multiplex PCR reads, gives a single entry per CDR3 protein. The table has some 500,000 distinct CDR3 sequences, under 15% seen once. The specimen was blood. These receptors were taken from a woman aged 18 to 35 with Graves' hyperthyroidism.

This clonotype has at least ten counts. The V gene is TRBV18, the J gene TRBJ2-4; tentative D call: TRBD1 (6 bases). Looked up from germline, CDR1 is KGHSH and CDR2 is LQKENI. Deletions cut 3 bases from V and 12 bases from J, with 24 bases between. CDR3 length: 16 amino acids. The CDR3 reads CASSPPSRTAQKDQYF. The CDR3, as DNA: TGTGCCAGCTCACCGCCGTCCAGGACAGCCCAAAAGGATCAGTACTTC.

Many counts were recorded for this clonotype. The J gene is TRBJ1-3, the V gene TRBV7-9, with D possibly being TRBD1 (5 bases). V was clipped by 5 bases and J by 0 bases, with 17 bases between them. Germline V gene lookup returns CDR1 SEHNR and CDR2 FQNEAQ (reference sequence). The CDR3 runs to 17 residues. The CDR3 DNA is TGTGCCAGCAGCCTGACCTACAGGCTCCTCTCTGGAAACACCATATATTTT. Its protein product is CASSLTYRLLSGNTIYF.

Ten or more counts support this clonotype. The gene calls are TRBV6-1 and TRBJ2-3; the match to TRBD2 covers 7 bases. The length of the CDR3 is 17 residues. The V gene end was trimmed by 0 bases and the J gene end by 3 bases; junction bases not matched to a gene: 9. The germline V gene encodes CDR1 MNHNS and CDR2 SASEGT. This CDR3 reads CASSEALGAGVTDTQYF. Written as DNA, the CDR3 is TGTGCCAGCAGTGAAGCGCTTGGGGCGGGAGTGACAGATACGCAGTATTTT.

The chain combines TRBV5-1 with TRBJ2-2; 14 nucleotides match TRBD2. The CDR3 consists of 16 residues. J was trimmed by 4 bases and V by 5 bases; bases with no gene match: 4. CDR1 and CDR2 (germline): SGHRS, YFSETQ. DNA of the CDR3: TGCGCCAGCAGAGGGACTAGCGGGAGCAGCACCGGGGAGCTGTTTTTT. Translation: CASRGTSGSSTGELFF. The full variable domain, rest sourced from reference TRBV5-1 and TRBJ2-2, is KAGVTQTPRYLIKTRGQQVTLSCSPISGHRSVSWYQQTPGQGLQFLFEYFSETQRNKGNFPGRFSGRQFSNSRSEMNVSTLELGDSALYLCASRGTSGSSTGELFFGEGSRLTVL.

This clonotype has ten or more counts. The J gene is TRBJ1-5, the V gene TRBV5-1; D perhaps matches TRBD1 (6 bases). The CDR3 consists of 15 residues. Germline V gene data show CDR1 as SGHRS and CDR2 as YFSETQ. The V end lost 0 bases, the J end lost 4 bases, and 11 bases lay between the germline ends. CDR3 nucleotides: TGCGCCAGCAGCTTGGAAGGGGGAAAAAATCAGCCCCAGCATTTT. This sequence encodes CASSLEGGKNQPQHF.

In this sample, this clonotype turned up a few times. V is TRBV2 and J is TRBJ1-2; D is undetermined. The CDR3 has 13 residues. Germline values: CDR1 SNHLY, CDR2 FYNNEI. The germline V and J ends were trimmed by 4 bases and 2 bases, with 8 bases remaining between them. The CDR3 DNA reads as TGTGCCAGCAGTGGGGTTGGAAACTATGGCTACACCTTC. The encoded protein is CASSGVGNYGYTF.

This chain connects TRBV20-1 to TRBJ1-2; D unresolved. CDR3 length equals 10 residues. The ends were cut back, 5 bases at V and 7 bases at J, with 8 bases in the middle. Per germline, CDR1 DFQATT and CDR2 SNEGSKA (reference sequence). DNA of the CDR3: TGCAGTGCTTACAAGGGTGGCTACACCTTC. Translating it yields CSAYKGGYTF.

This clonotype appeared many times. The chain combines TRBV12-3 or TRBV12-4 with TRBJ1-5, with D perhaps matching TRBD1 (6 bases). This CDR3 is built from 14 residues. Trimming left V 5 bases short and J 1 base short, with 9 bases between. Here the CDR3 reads CASSHRDSNQPQHF. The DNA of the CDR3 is TGTGCCAGCAGTCACAGGGACAGCAATCAGCCCCAGCATTTT.

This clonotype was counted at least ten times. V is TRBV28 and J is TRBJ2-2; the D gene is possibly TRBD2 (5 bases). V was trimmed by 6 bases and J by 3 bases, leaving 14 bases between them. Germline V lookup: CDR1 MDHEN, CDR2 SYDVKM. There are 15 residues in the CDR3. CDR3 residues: CASRWLAEDTGELFF. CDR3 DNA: TGTGCCAGCAGGTGGCTAGCTGAAGACACCGGGGAGCTGTTTTTT.

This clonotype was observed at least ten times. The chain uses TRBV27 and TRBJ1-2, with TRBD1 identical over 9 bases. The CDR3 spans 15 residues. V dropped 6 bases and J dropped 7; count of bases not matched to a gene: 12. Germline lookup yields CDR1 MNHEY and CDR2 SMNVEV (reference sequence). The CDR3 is CASSLGVGQGRGYTF. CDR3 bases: TGTGCCAGCAGCCTAGGCGTGGGACAGGGTCGTGGCTACACCTTC.

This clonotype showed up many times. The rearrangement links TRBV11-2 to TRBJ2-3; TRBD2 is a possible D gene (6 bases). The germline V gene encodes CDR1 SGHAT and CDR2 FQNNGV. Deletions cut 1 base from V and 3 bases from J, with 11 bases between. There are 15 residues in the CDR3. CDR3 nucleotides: TGTGCCAGCAGCTTAGCGGGAGTCAGAACAGATACGCAGTATTTT. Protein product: CASSLAGVRTDTQYF.

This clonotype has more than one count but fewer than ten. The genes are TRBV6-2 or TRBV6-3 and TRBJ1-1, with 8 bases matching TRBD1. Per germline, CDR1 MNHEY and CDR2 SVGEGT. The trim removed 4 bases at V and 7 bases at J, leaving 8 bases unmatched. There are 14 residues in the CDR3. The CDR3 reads CASSFLDRAGEAFF. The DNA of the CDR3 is TGTGCCAGCAGTTTTCTGGACAGGGCAGGTGAAGCTTTCTTT.

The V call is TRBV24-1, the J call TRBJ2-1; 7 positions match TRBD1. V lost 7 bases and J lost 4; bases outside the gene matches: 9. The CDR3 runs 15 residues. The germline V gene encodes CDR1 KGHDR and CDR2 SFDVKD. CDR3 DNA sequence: TGTGCCACCAGGGGGCGTGAGGGGGCGTACAATGAGCAGTTCTTC. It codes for CATRGREGAYNEQFF.

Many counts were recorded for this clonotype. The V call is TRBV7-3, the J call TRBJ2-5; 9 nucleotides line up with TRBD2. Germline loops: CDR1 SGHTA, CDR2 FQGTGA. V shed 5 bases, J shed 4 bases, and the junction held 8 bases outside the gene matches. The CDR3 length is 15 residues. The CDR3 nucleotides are TGTGCCAGCAGCCTTAGCGGGAGCCGTTCAGAGACCCAGTACTTC. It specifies CASSLSGSRSETQYF.

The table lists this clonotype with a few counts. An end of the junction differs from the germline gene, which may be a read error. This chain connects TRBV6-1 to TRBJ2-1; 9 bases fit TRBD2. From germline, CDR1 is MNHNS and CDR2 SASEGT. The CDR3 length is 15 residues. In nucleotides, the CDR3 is TGTACCAGCATGGGTGATAGCGGGAGAGCCAATGAGCAGTTCTTC. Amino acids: CTSMGDSGRANEQFF.

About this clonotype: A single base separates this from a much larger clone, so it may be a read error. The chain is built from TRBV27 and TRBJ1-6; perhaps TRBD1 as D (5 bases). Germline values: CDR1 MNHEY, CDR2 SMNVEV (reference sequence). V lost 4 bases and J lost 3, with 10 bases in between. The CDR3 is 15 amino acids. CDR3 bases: TGTGCCAGCAGTTCGGGCAGGGTCTATAATTCACCCCTCCACTTT. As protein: CASSSGRVYNSPLHF.

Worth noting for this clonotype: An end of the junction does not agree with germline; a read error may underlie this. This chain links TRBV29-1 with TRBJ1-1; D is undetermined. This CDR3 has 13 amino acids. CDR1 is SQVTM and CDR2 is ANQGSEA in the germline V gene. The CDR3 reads CSVESGMNTEASF. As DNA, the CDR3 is TGCAGCGTTGAGTCGGGAATGAACACTGAAGCTTCCTTT.

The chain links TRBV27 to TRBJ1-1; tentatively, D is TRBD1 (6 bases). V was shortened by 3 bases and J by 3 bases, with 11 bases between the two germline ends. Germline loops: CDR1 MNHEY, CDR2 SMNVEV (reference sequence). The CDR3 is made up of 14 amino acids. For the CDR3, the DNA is TGTGCCAGCAGTTTTTACGGGGGGCACACTGAAGCTTTCTTT. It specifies CASSFYGGHTEAFF.

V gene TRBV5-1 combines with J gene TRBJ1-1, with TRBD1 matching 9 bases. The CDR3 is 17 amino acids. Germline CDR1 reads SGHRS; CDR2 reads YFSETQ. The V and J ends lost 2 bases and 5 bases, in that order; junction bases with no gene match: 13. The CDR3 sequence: CASSLKPGQGGGTEAFF. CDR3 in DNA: TGCGCCAGCAGCTTAAAGCCGGGACAGGGAGGAGGGACTGAAGCTTTCTTT.

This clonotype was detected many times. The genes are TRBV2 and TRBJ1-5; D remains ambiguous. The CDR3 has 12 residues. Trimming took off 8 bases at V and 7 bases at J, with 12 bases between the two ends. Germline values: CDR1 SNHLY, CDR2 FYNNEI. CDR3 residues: CASRRVGQPQHF. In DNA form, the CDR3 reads TGTGCCAGCCGACGGGTCGGGCAGCCCCAGCATTTT.

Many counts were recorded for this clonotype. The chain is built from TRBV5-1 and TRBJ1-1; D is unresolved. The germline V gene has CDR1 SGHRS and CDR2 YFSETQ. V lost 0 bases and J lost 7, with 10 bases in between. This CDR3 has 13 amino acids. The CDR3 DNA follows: TGCGCCAGCAGCTTGGGAGAGGGATTTGAAGCTTTCTTT. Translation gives CASSLGEGFEAFF.

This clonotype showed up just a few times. As DNA, the CDR3 is TGTGCCAGCAGCTTATGGCCACCCAGGGGGCACAATGAGCAGTTCTTC. Its translation is CASSLWPPRGHNEQFF. This chain uses TRBV7-8 with TRBJ2-1, with 8 bases that match TRBD1. Germline V gives CDR1 SGHVS, CDR2 FQNEAQ. The V and J ends lost 2 bases and 5 bases, in that order; junction bases with no gene match: 8. The CDR3 extends over 16 amino acids. The full variable domain, rest sourced from reference TRBV7-8 and TRBJ2-1, is GAGVSQSPRYKVAKRGQDVALRCDPISGHVSLFWYQQALGQGPEFLTYFQNEAQLDKSGLPSDRFFAERPEGSVSTLKIQRTQQEDSAVYLCASSLWPPRGHNEQFFGPGTRLTVL.